One and the same sample provided the 27 T cell receptor beta chains below, sequenced in a study of shared T cell receptors in the human thymus. Generated by immunoSEQ multiplex PCR, the TCRdb table keeps only in-frame clones and is missing some. The repertoire holds hundreds of thousands of clones, approximately 87% seen once, with 0.0095% to 0.012% in the top ten. These data were also filed under a second study, of human thymus T cells.

The sequencing sample was made of thymocytes. These TCRs come from a boy in the first two years of life with a congenital heart defect.

Comment on this clone: At the DNA level, this CDR3 is encoded by other sequences in the same sample as well. V is TRBV11-3 and J is TRBJ2-7, with no clear D. Looked up from germline, CDR1 is SGHNT and CDR2 is YENEEA. Deletions cut 2 bases from V and 6 bases from J, with 8 bases between. CDR3 size: 12 residues. CDR3 region: CASSLLGGEQYF. The CDR3 DNA is TGTGCCAGCAGCTTACTTGGCGGCGAGCAGTACTTC.

The chain joins TRBV6-6 to TRBJ2-7; 7 bases align to TRBD1. Germline V gene data show CDR1 as MNHNY and CDR2 as SVGAGI (reference sequence). The CDR3 consists of 14 residues. Trimming took 2 bases from V and 2 from J; bases not matched to a gene: 3. CDR3 DNA sequence: TGTGCCAGCAGTTACCCGACAGGGACCTACGAGCAGTACTTC. Translating gives CASSYPTGTYEQYF.

The CDR3 spells CASSFDMRAGGLYNEQFF. The CDR3 region has the DNA TGCGCCAGCAGCTTTGATATGAGGGCGGGAGGACTTTACAATGAGCAGTTCTTC. The rearrangement joins TRBV5-1 to TRBJ2-1; TRBD2 matches at 8 bases. CDR3 size: 18 residues. Trimming at V came to 2 bases and at J to 4 bases, leaving 14 bases not matched to a gene. Germline CDR1 is SGHRS and CDR2 is YFSETQ.

The chain uses TRBV7-3 and TRBJ2-3; the match to TRBD1 covers 7 bases. From germline, CDR1 is SGHTA and CDR2 FQGTGA. The length of the CDR3 is 15 residues. V lost 5 bases to trimming and J lost 2 bases; unmatched junction nucleotides: 7. CDR3 in DNA: TGTGCCAGCAGCCGAGGGACAGCTAACACAGATACGCAGTATTTT. This sequence encodes CASSRGTANTDTQYF.

V and J are TRBV13 and TRBJ2-7; D is perhaps TRBD1 (6 bases). This CDR3 has 18 residues. Germline CDR1 and CDR2: PRHDT and FYEKMQ (reference sequence). Trimming removed 1 base at V and 0 bases at J, with 19 bases between. The CDR3 loop is CASSLEGGPKSISYEQYF. CDR3 sequence (DNA): TGTGCCAGCAGCTTAGAAGGGGGACCAAAATCCATCTCCTACGAGCAGTACTTC. The full variable domain, rest sourced from reference TRBV13 and TRBJ2-7, is AAGVIQSPRHLIKEKRETATLKCYPIPRHDTVYWYQQGPGQDPQFLISFYEKMQSDKGSIPDRFSAQQFSDYHSELNMSSLELGDSALYFCASSLEGGPKSISYEQYFGPGTRLTVT.

J is TRBJ1-2 and V is TRBV27; 11 bases match TRBD1. After removal of 5 bases from V and 8 bases from J, the junction contained 7 bases not matched to a gene. Germline V gene lookup returns CDR1 MNHEY and CDR2 SMNVEV (reference sequence). CDR3 length equals 14 residues. In nucleotides, the CDR3 is TGTGCCAGCAGTCCGGGACAGGGGGGACACGGCTACACCTTC. Translating gives CASSPGQGGHGYTF.

V gene TRBV4-3 combines with J gene TRBJ1-1; perhaps TRBD1 as D (6 bases). Trimming cost V 1 base and J 4 bases, with 16 bases left between them. CDR3 length: 16 amino acids. CDR1 and CDR2 from the germline V gene are LGHNA and YSLEER. The CDR3 sequence is CASSQAFLGAVTEAFF. The CDR3 DNA sequence: TGCGCCAGCAGCCAAGCTTTTCTGGGGGCGGTCACTGAAGCTTTCTTT.

The chain joins TRBV9 to TRBJ1-1, with D maybe TRBD1 (5 bases). Deletions cut 4 bases from V and 5 bases from J, with 15 bases between. Germline assignment: CDR1 SGDLS and CDR2 YYNGEE. The CDR3 length is 14 residues. This chain's CDR3 is CASSPGNRPTEAFF. CDR3 sequence (DNA): TGTGCCAGCAGCCCAGGCAACAGGCCGACTGAAGCTTTCTTT. The full variable domain, with the rest looked up from reference TRBV9 and TRBJ1-1, is DSGVTQTPKHLITATGQRVTLRCSPRSGDLSVYWYQQSLDQGLQFLIQYYNGEERAKGNILERFSAQQFPDLHSELNLSSLELGDSALYFCASSPGNRPTEAFFGQGTRLTVV.

The rearrangement joins TRBV7-2 to TRBJ2-7, with 8 bases lining up with TRBD1. Looked up from germline, CDR1 is SGHTA and CDR2 is FQGNSA. The V gene end was trimmed by 3 bases and the J gene end by 2 bases; junction bases not matched to a gene: 3. The CDR3 has 14 residues. The CDR3 spells CASSLDRVAYEQYF. The CDR3 bases are TGTGCCAGCAGCTTGGACAGGGTCGCCTACGAGCAGTACTTC.

On this clone itself: Other DNA sequences from this sample encode an identical CDR3 as well. The chain recombines TRBV4-3 with TRBJ2-7, with 8 bases fitting TRBD1. CDR1 and CDR2 from the germline V gene are LGHNA and YSLEER. The CDR3 sequence is 15 residues long. J gave up 1 base and V 0 bases, and 2 bases lay outside the gene matches. The CDR3 spells CASSQDGTGSYEQYF. CDR3 DNA: TGCGCCAGCAGCCAAGACGGGACAGGTTCCTACGAGCAGTACTTC.

The chain links TRBV18 to TRBJ2-6; D ambiguous. The CDR3 has 13 amino acids. V was cut by 6 bases and J by 4 bases, with 7 bases left in between. CDR1 and CDR2 (germline): KGHSH, LQKENI. The CDR3 sequence is CASSLRGANVLTF. For the CDR3, the DNA is TGTGCCAGCTCGCTGAGGGGGGCCAACGTCCTGACTTTC.

V gene TRBV4-2 combines with J gene TRBJ2-3; D is uncertain. V was cut by 0 bases and J by 1 base, with 17 bases left in between. This CDR3 has 18 residues. Germline V gene lookup returns CDR1 LGHNA and CDR2 YNFKEQ. The CDR3 loop reads CASSQDLSRNFCTDTQYF. The CDR3 DNA follows: TGTGCCAGCAGCCAAGATCTTAGCAGAAACTTTTGCACAGATACGCAGTATTTT.

Regarding this clone: At one end the junction does not follow the germline gene, possibly because of a read error. V and J are TRBV7-9 and TRBJ2-7; TRBD2 aligns across 8 bases. Per germline, CDR1 SEHNR and CDR2 FQNEAQ (reference sequence). The CDR3 loop spans 11 amino acids. The CDR3 here is CASSFLGRVDF. The CDR3 DNA reads TGTGCCAGCAGCTTTCTCGGGAGGGTGGACTTC.

The chain is built from TRBV11-1 and TRBJ2-7; 14 positions match TRBD2. This CDR3 comprises 16 residues. Per germline, CDR1 SGHAT and CDR2 FQDESV (reference sequence). After removal of 3 bases from V and 3 bases from J, the junction contained 4 bases not matched to a gene. CDR3 loop: CASSFIGLAGGYEQYF. DNA of the CDR3: TGTGCCAGCAGCTTTATCGGACTAGCGGGAGGCTACGAGCAGTACTTC.

The J gene is TRBJ1-3, the V gene TRBV5-8, with unresolved D. Germline-derived CDR1 and CDR2 are SGHTS and YDEGEE. The CDR3 has 17 residues. V dropped 2 bases and J dropped 0 bases, with 15 bases sitting between them. CDR3 region: CASSFLAVRSSGNTIYF. The CDR3 DNA reads TGTGCCAGCAGCTTTCTAGCCGTCAGGAGCTCTGGAAACACCATATATTTT.

This chain connects TRBV5-6 to TRBJ2-1; D gene ambiguous. In germline, CDR1 is SGHDT, CDR2 YYEEEE. Deletions cut 0 bases from V and 5 bases from J, with 12 bases between. The CDR3 extends over 15 amino acids. The CDR3 here is CASSLGPRGNNEQFF. Here the CDR3 DNA reads TGTGCCAGCAGCTTGGGACCCCGAGGTAACAATGAGCAGTTCTTC.

The chain recombines TRBV5-1 with TRBJ1-2; the D gene is possibly TRBD1 (5 bases). CDR3 length: 14 residues. Per germline, CDR1 SGHRS and CDR2 YFSETQ. V was shortened by 5 bases and J by 7 bases, with 18 bases between the two germline ends. CDR3 residues: CASSLTGGGGGYTF. CDR3 sequence (DNA): TGCGCCAGCAGTCTGACGGGGGGAGGAGGTGGCTACACCTTC.

The chain carries TRBV5-5 and TRBJ1-3, with D hard to call. The V gene's germline CDR1 is SGHKS and CDR2 YYEKEE (reference sequence). The CDR3 runs 15 residues. V gave up 9 bases and J gave up 0 bases, with 16 bases separating them. The CDR3 region has the DNA TGTGCCACCCTGGCTGGTCCAGACTCTGGAAACACCATATATTTT. It encodes CATLAGPDSGNTIYF.

The chain employs TRBV15 and TRBJ2-7; TRBD1 aligns across 8 bases. CDR3 length: 20 residues. Germline-derived CDR1 and CDR2 are LNHNV and YYDKDF (reference sequence). V lost 3 bases and J lost 3; bases outside the gene matches: 22. The CDR3 nucleotides are TGTGCCACCAGCAGCACTCGGGGGACAGGCGTCGGGTTGGCCCACTACGAGCAGTACTTC. Translation: CATSSTRGTGVGLAHYEQYF. Drawing the rest from reference TRBV15 and TRBJ2-7, the complete variable domain is DAMVIQNPRYQVTQFGKPVTLSCSQTLNHNVMYWYQQKSSQAPKLLFHYYDKDFNNEADTPDNFQSRRPNTSFCFLDIRSPGLGDTAMYLCATSSTRGTGVGLAHYEQYFGPGTRLTVT.

This clone was recorded only once. This chain links TRBV6-4 with TRBJ1-1; 7 nucleotides agree with TRBD1. Germline CDR1 is MRHNA and CDR2 is SNTAGT. The J segment lost 8 bases and the V segment lost 0 bases, leaving 6 bases of the junction unmatched. CDR3 length: 14 amino acids. This chain's CDR3 is CASSDSNRGREAFF. The DNA for the CDR3 is TGTGCCAGCAGTGACTCGAACAGGGGACGCGAAGCTTTCTTT.

The V and J genes are TRBV5-5 and TRBJ2-7, with TRBD1 matching 9 bases. Looked up from germline, CDR1 is SGHKS and CDR2 is YYEKEE (reference sequence). After removal of 0 bases from V and 1 base from J, the junction contained 2 bases not matched to a gene. This CDR3 is built from 15 residues. For the CDR3, the DNA is TGTGCCAGCAGCTTGGAGGGACAGGGTTCCTACGAGCAGTACTTC. Its protein product is CASSLEGQGSYEQYF.

The chain combines TRBV5-1 with TRBJ1-1; D may be TRBD1 (5 bases). Germline V CDR1 and CDR2: SGHRS, YFSETQ. This CDR3 region has 13 residues. V shed 4 bases and J shed 2 bases, with 9 bases lying between them. The CDR3 here is CASSDGANTEAFF. The CDR3 DNA is TGCGCCAGCAGCGATGGGGCTAACACTGAAGCTTTCTTT.

The rearrangement uses TRBV10-2 and TRBJ1-5, with D uncertain. V was pared by 4 bases and J by 4 bases, with 11 bases between. The germline V gene encodes CDR1 WSHSY and CDR2 SAAADI. The length of the CDR3 is 14 residues. The CDR3 DNA follows: TGCGCCAGCAGTGTGTCGTCTAGGAATCAGCCCCAGCATTTT. Protein: CASSVSSRNQPQHF.

The chain employs TRBV5-6 and TRBJ1-2; tentative D call: TRBD1 (5 bases). This CDR3 has 14 amino acids. Germline CDR1 reads SGHDT; CDR2 reads YYEEEE. The germline V and J ends were trimmed by 7 bases and 4 bases, with 17 bases remaining between them. The DNA for the CDR3 is TGTGCCAGCTGCGTTCGAACAGGATGCTATGGCTACACCTTC. It codes for CASCVRTGCYGYTF.

The chain links TRBV11-3 to TRBJ2-7; TRBD1 agrees at 10 bases. V shed 2 bases and J 6 bases; nucleotides not matched to a gene: 7. Germline CDR1 and CDR2: SGHNT and YENEEA. The CDR3 totals 15 residues. CDR3 DNA sequence: TGTGCCAGCAGCTTACCAGGGGACAGGGGCGGCGAGCAGTACTTC. It codes for CASSLPGDRGGEQYF.

The chain recombines TRBV30 with TRBJ2-3; TRBD2 agrees at 10 bases. The CDR3 has 15 amino acids. The V gene's germline CDR1 is GTSNPN and CDR2 SVGIG (reference sequence). V lost 3 bases to trimming and J lost 1 base; unmatched junction nucleotides: 4. This CDR3 reads CAWRESGRGTDTQYF. The CDR3 DNA sequence: TGTGCCTGGAGGGAGAGCGGGAGGGGCACAGATACGCAGTATTTT.

The V call is TRBV5-6, the J call TRBJ1-1; TRBD1 aligns across 11 bases. The germline V gene encodes CDR1 SGHDT and CDR2 YYEEEE. The V and J ends lost 4 bases and 5 bases, in that order; junction bases with no gene match: 4. The CDR3 loop spans 14 amino acids. The CDR3 here is CASSPGQGGTEAFF. The CDR3 coding sequence is TGTGCCAGCAGCCCGGGACAGGGGGGAACTGAAGCTTTCTTT.